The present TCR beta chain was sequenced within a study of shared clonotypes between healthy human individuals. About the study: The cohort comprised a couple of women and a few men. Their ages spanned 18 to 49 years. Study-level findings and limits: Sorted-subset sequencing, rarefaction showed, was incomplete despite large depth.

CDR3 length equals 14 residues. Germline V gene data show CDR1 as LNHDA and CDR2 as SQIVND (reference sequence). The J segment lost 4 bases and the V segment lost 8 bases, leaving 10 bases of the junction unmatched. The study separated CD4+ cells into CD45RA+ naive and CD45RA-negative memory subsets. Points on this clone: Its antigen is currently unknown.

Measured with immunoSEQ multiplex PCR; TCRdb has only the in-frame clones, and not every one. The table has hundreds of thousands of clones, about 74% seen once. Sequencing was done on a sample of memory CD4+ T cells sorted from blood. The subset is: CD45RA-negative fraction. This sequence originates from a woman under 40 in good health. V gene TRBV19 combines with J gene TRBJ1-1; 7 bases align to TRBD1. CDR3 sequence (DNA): TGTGCCAGTCGGAAACAGGGGATGGGCACTGAAGCTTTCTTT. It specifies CASRKQGMGTEAFF.